This T cell receptor beta chain was documented in a study of T cell responses to AZD1222 COVID-19 vaccine. The CDR3 spans 11 residues. V lost 2 bases to trimming and J lost 7 bases, with 5 bases between them. Germline assignment: CDR1 SGHVS and CDR2 FNYEAQ. The table came from immunoSEQ multiplex PCR; TCRdb's copy has only in-frame clones and leaves some out. Of over 95,000 clones listed, just over 90% are singletons. Overall study results and limits: Reportedly, nearly half the spike-specific TCRs target unmutated variant regions. Clonal diversity was possibly underestimated; the donors were predominantly white British and more often female.

As for this clone: Its specificity is not known.

This receptor was taken from an adult in good health. This material consisted of peripheral blood, taken on day 0 of AZD1222 vaccination. The chain uses TRBV7-6 and TRBJ2-5; D is uncertain. The CDR3: CASSLTGTQYF. For the CDR3, the DNA is TGTGCCAGCAGCTTAACCGGGACCCAGTACTTC.